This T cell receptor (beta chain) was recorded in a study of cytomegalovirus exposure and HLA in healthy donors. Whole-study results and caveats: Follow-up analysis found HLA locus-dependent TCR association rates, highest for DRB1 and lowest for HLA-C. V- and J-gene trimming of TCR beta was linked (in a later analysis) to a missense DCLRE1C variant.

A word on this clone: Its specificity is not known.

The donors were healthy bone marrow donors. After removal of 10 bases from V and 5 bases from J, the junction contained 6 bases not matched to a gene. Germline V gene lookup returns CDR1 ENHRY and CDR2 SYGVKD. The length of the CDR3 is 14 residues. The primer mix had 60 Vbeta and 13 Jbeta primers. Sequenced by immunoSEQ multiplex PCR; TCRdb stores in-frame clones only, minus some. The repertoire holds more than 95,000 clones, 83% seen once, with roughly 3.7% in the top ten. Sequenced material: PBMCs. This sequence was found in a woman between 35 and 50 years old in good health and CMV-seropositive. This rearrangement joins TRBV10-3 to TRBJ2-5, with 14 bases matching TRBD2. As DNA, the CDR3 is TGTGCCAGTGGGACTAGCGGGAGTTTTGAGACCCAGTACTTC. It encodes CASGTSGSFETQYF.